This T cell receptor beta chain derives from a study of shared clonotypes between healthy human individuals. Across the whole study: Donor composition was a couple of women and three men, aged 18 to 49. Plates per donor: three CD4 naive, three CD4 memory, two CD8 naive, one CD8 memory.

Regarding this clone: Antigen unknown.

Regarding the study as a whole: Compared with clonotypes that all four donors shared, non-shared clonotypes had lower generation probabilities.

With V trimmed by 3 bases and J by 4 bases, 5 bases remained unmatched. CDR1 and CDR2 (germline): SQVTM, ANQGSEA. The CDR3 is made up of 14 amino acids. Splitting of CD4+ cells produced CD45RA+ naive and CD45RA-negative memory subsets. Using immunoSEQ multiplex PCR, the repertoire was profiled, and TCRdb retains in-frame clones only, with some absent. The data contain 650,000 to 800,000 clones, around 70% of them singletons. The sequence derives from a woman between 25 and 40 years old in good health. Sequenced: memory CD4+ T cells sorted from blood. Subset here: CD45RA-negative fraction. The chain carries TRBV29-1 and TRBJ2-5; 10 nucleotides line up with TRBD2. The CDR3 sequence is CSVELAGVGETQYF. CDR3 in DNA: TGCAGCGTTGAGCTAGCGGGAGTAGGAGAGACCCAGTACTTC. The variable domain in full, with the rest retrieved from reference TRBV29-1 and TRBJ2-5, is SAVISQKPSRDICQRGTSLTIQCQVDSQVTMMFWYRQQPGQSLTLIATANQGSEATYESGFVIDKFPISRPNLTFSTLTVSNMSPEDSSIYLCSVELAGVGETQYFGPGTRLLVL.